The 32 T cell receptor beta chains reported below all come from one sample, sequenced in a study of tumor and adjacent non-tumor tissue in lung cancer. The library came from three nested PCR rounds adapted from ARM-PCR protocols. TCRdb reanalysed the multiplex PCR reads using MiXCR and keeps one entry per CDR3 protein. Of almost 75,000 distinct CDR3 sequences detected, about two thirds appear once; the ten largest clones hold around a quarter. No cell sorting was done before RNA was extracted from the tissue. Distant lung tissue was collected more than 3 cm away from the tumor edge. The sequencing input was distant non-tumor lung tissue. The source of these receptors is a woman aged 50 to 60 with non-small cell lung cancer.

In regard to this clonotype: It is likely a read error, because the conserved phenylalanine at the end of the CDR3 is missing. CDR3 in amino acids: CTSSLATGTDTQYS. CDR3 coding DNA: TGTACCAGCAGCTTAGCGACCGGGACAGATACGCAGTATTCC. The chain couples TRBV11-1 to TRBJ2-3, with D perhaps matching TRBD2 (5 bases). The CDR3 extends over 14 amino acids. Germline loops: CDR1 SGHAT, CDR2 FQDESV (reference sequence).

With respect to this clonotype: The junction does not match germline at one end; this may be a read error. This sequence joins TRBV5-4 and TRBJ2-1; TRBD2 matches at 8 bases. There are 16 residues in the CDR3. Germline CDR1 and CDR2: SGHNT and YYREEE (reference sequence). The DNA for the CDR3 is TGTGCCATCAGCCTCAAGCGGGAGAGCTCCTACAATGAGCAGTTCTTC. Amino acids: CAISLKRESSYNEQFF. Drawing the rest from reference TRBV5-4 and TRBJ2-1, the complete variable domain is ETGVTQSPTHLIKTRGQQVTLRCSSQSGHNTVSWYQQALGQGPQFIFQYYREEENGRGNFPPRFSGLQFPNYSSELNVNALELDDSALYLCAISLKRESSYNEQFFGPGTRLTVL.

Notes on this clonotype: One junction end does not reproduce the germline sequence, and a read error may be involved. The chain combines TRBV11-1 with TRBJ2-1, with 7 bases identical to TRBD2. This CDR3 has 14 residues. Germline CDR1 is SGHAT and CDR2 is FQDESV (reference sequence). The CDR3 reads CTSSLGRETDEQFF. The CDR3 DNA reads TGTACCAGCAGCTTAGGGCGGGAGACGGATGAGCAGTTCTTC.

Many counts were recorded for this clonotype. In DNA form, the CDR3 reads TGCGCCAGCAGCCGCGGACAGGACAGCTCCTACGAGCAGTACTTC. Amino acids: CASSRGQDSSYEQYF. The gene calls are TRBV4-1 and TRBJ2-7; 7 positions agree with TRBD1. Losses at the gene ends were 4 bases for V and 0 bases for J; bases not matched to a gene: 6. Germline assignment: CDR1 MGHRA and CDR2 YSYEKL. The CDR3 runs 15 residues.

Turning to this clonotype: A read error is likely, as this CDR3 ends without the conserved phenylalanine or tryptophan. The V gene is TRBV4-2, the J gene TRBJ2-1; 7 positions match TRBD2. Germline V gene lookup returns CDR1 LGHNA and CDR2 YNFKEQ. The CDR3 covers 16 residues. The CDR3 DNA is TGTGCCAGCAGCCAAGATATAGCGGGCTCCTACAACGAGCAGTTCGTC. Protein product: CASSQDIAGSYNEQFV.

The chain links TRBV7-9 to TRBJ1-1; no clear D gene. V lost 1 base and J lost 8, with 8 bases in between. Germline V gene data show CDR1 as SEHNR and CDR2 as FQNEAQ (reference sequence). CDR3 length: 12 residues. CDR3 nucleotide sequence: TGTGCCAGCAGCTTAGTCGGGGAGGAAGCTTTCTTT. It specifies CASSLVGEEAFF.

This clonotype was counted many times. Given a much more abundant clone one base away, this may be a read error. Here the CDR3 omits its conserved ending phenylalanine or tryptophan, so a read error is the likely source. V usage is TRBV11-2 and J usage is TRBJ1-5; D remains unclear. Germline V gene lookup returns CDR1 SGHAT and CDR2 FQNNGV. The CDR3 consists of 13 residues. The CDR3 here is CASNLDRNQPQHS. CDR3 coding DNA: TGTGCCAGCAACTTAGACCGCAATCAGCCCCAGCATTCT.

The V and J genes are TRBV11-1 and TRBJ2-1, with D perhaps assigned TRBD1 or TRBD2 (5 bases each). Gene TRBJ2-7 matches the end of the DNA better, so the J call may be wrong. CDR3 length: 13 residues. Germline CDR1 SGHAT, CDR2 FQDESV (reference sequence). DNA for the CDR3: TGTGCCGGCGAGTCTGGGGTGGGGGATGAGCAGTACTTC. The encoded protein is CAGESGVGDEQYF.

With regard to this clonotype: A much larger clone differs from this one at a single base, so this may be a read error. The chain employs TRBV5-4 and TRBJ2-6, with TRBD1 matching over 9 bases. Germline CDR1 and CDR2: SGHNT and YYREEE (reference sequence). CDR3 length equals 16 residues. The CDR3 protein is CVSRTGDWSGANVLTF. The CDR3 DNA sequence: TGTGTCAGCCGGACAGGGGACTGGTCTGGGGCCAACGTCCTGACTTTC.

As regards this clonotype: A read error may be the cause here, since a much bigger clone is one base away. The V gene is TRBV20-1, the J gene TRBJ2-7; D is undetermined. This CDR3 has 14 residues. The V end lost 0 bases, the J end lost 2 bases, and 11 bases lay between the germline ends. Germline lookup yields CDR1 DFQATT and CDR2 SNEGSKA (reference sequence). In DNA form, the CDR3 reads TGCAGTGCTAGAGATCCGAGCAAGCCCTACGAGCAGTACTTC. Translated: CSARDPSKPYEQYF.

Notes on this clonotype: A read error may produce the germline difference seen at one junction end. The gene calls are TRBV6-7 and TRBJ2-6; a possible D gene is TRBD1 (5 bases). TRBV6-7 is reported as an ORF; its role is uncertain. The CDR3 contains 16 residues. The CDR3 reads CASSYREKKGTNVLTF. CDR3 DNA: TGCGCCAGCAGTTACAGAGAAAAAAAGGGGACCAACGTCCTGACTTTC.

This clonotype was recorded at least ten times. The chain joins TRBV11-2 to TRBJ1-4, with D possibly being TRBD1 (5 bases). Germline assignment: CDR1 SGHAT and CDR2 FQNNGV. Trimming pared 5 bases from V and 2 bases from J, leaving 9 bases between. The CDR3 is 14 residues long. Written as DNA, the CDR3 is TGTGCCAGCAGCATGGGACCGACTAATGAAAAACTGTTTTTT. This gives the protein CASSMGPTNEKLFF.

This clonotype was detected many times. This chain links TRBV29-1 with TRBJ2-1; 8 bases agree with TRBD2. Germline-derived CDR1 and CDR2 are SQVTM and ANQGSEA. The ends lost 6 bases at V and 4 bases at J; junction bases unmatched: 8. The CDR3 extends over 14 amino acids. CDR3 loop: CSVGGTRPYNEQFF. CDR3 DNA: TGCAGCGTCGGCGGGACTAGACCTTACAATGAGCAGTTCTTC.

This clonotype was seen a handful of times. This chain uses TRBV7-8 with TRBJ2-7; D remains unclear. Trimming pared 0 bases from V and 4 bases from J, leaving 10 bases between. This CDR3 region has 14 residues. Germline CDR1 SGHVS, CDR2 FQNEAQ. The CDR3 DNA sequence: TGTGCCAGCAGCTTAGCACATCCCAATTACGAGCAGTACTTC. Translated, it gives CASSLAHPNYEQYF.

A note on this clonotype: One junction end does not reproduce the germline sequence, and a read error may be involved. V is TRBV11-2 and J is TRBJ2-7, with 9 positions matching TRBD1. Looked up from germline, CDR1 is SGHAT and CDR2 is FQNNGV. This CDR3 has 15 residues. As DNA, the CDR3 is TGTGCCAGCAGCTCAGGGACAGGGCGGACCTACGAGCAGCAATTC. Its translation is CASSSGTGRTYEQQF.

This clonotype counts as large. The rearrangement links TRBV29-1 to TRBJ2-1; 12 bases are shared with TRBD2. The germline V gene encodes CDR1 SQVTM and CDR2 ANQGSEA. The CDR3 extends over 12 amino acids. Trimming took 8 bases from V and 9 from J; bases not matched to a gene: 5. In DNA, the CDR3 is TGCAGCATCACTAGCGGGAGGTTTGAGCAGTTCTTC. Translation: CSITSGRFEQFF.

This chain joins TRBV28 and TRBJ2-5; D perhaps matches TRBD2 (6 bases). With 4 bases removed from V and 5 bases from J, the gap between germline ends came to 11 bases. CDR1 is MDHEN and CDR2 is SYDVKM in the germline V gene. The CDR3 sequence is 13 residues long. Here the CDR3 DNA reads TGTGCCAGCAGTTCAGGAGGGTACGAGACCCAGTACTTC. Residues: CASSSGGYETQYF.

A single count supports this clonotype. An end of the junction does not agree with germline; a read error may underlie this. The CDR3 is CASSQGAGSYEHYF. The CDR3 DNA sequence: TGTGCCAGCAGCCAAGGCGCAGGCTCCTACGAGCACTACTTC. The chain combines TRBV13 with TRBJ2-7; D unclear. Germline V gene data show CDR1 as PRHDT and CDR2 as FYEKMQ (reference sequence). The CDR3 sequence is 14 residues long.

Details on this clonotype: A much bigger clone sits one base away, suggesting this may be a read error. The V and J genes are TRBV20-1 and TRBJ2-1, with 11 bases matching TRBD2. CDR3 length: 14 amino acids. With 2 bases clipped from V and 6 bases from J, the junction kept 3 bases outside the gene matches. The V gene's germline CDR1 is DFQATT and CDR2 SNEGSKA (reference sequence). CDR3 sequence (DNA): TGCAGTGCTAGAATTAGCGGGAGGGCCAATGAGCAGTTCTTC. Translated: CSARISGRANEQFF.

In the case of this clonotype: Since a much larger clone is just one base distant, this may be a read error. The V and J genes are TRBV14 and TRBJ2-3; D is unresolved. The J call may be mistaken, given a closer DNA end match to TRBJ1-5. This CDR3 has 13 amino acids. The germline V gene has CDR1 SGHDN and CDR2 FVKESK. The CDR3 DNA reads TGTGCCAGCAGCCAAGCTCTCATTGATACGCAGCATTTT. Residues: CASSQALIDTQHF.

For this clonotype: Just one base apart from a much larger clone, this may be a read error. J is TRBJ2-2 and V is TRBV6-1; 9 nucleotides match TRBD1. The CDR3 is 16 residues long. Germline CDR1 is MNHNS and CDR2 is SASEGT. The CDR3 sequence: CVSSKSGQGNTGELFF. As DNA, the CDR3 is TGTGTCAGCAGTAAATCGGGACAGGGAAACACCGGGGAGCTGTTTTTT.

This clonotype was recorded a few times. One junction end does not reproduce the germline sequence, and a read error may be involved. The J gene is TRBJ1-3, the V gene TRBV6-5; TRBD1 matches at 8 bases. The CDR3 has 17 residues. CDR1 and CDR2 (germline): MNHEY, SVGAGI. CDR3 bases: TGTGTCAGCAGTTACTCAGGGGGCCCGAAGTCAGGAAACACCATATATTTT. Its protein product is CVSSYSGGPKSGNTIYF.

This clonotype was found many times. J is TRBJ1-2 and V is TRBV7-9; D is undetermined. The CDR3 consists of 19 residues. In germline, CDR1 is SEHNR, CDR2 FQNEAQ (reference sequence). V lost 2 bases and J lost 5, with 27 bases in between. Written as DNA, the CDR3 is TGTGCCAGCAGCTTATTCCCGCGAAGCTCGGGAGATCCGAAATATGGCTACACCTTC. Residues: CASSLFPRSSGDPKYGYTF.

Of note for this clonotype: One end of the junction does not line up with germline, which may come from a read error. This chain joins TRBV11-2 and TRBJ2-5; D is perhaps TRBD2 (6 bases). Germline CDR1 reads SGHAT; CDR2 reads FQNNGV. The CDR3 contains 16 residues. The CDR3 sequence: CASSLVGGPTQETKYF. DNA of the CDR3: TGTGCCAGCAGCTTAGTGGGGGGACCAACCCAAGAGACCAAGTACTTC.

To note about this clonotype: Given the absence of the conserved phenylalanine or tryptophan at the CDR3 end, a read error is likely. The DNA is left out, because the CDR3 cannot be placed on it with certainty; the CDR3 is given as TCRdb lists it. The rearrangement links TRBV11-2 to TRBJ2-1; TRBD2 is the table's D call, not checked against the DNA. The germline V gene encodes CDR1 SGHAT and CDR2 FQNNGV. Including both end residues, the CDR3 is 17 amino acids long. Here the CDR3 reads CASSLDWASGVYNEHLL.

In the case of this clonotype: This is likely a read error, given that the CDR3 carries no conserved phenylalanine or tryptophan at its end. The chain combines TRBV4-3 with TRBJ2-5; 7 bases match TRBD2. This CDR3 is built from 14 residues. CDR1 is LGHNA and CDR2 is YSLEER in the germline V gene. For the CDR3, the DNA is TGCGCCAGCAGTCAAGAGTCGGGGGGAGAGACCCAGTACTCC. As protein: CASSQESGGETQYS.

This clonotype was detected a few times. As DNA, the CDR3 is TGTGCCAGCTCACCTACCGGGAGGAACCCATTAGAATACAATGAGCAGTTCTTC. Protein: CASSPTGRNPLEYNEQFF. The rearrangement uses TRBV18 and TRBJ2-1, with TRBD2 identical over 7 bases. Looked up from germline, CDR1 is KGHSH and CDR2 is LQKENI. Unmatched junction bases numbered 15, after V lost 3 bases and J lost 4 bases. The CDR3 is 18 residues long.

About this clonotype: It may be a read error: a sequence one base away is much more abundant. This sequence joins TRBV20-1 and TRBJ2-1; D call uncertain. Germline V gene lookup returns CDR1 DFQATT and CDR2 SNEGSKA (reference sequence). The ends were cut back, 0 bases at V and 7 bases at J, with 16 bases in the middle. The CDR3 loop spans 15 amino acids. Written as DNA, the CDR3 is TGCAGTGCTAGAGATCTCACGGTAGGTGGAAATGAGCAGTTCTTC. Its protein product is CSARDLTVGGNEQFF.

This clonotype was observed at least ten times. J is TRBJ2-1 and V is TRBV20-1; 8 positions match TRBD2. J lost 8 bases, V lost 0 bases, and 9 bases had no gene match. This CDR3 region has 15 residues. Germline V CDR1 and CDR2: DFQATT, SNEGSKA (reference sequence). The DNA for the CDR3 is TGCAGTGCTAGAGATCTCGCGGGAGGCATTGATGAGCAGTTCTTC. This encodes CSARDLAGGIDEQFF.

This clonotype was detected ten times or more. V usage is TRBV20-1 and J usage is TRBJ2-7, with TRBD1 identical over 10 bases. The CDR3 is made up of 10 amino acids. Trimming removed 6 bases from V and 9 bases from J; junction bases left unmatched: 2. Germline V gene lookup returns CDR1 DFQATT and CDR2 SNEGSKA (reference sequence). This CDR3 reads CSAGDRGQYF. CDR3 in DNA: TGCAGTGCCGGGGACAGGGGGCAGTACTTC.

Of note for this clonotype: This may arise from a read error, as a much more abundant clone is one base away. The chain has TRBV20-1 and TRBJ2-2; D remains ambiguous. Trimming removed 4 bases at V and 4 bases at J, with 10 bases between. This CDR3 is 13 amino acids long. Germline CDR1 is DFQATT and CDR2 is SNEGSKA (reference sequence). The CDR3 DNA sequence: TGCAGTGCTAATAGTCCCCGCACCGGGGAGCTGTTTTTT. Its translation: CSANSPRTGELFF.

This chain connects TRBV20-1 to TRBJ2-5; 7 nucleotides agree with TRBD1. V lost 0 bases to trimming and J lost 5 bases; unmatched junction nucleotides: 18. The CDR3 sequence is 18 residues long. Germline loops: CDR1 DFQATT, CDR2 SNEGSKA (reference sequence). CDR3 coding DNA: TGCAGTGCTAGAGATGGTTTTATCGGACAGGACTTCGGGGAGACCCAGTACTTC. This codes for CSARDGFIGQDFGETQYF.